What follows are 32 T cell receptor beta chains derived from one specimen sequenced in a study of CD8 T cells in ankylosing spondylitis. Each CDR3 protein gets one entry after TCRdb re-called the 5' RACE reads with MiXCR. The table shows roughly 200,000 distinct CDR3 sequences, with around a quarter occurring only once. The sample comprised blood, either unsorted or a sorted T cell fraction (not recorded which). The source of these receptors is a male donor with ankylosing spondylitis or in good health (not recorded which).

The V and J genes are TRBV7-2 and TRBJ2-7; D not certain. CDR3 length equals 12 residues. CDR1 SGHTA and CDR2 FQGNSA come from the germline V gene. The V and J ends lost 0 bases and 12 bases respectively, with 12 bases between them. This CDR3 reads CASSLAGLWMYF. The CDR3 coding sequence is TGTGCCAGCAGCTTAGCAGGTCTGTGGATGTACTTC.

The chain carries TRBV7-9 and TRBJ2-7; D gene unclear. The germline V and J ends were trimmed by 0 bases and 2 bases, with 11 bases remaining between them. The CDR3 totals 15 residues. CDR1 is SEHNR and CDR2 is FQNEAQ in the germline V gene (reference sequence). The CDR3 reads CASSLASTAAYEQYF. As DNA, the CDR3 is TGTGCCAGCAGCTTAGCCTCTACCGCGGCCTACGAGCAGTACTTC.

The table lists this clonotype with many counts. The chain employs TRBV20-1 and TRBJ2-7; 9 nucleotides agree with TRBD1. The trim removed 2 bases at V and 3 bases at J, leaving 5 bases unmatched. Germline V gene lookup returns CDR1 DFQATT and CDR2 SNEGSKA (reference sequence). The CDR3 length is 14 residues. CDR3 residues: CSARLSGQGYEQYF. The CDR3 DNA follows: TGCAGTGCTAGACTTTCGGGACAGGGCTACGAGCAGTACTTC.

This clonotype was detected many times. This chain joins TRBV9 and TRBJ1-4; D may be TRBD1 (5 bases). The CDR3 spans 14 residues. Germline V gives CDR1 SGDLS, CDR2 YYNGEE. The ends were cut back, 2 bases at V and 3 bases at J, with 8 bases in the middle. The CDR3, as DNA: TGTGCCAGCAGCGTGGGGGGTCCTAATGAAAAACTGTTTTTT. Encoded protein: CASSVGGPNEKLFF.

This clonotype was seen repeatedly, ten times or more. CDR3 amino acids: CASSLLGSGSTGELFF. The CDR3 nucleotides are TGCGCCAGCAGCTTGCTCGGCAGTGGGAGCACCGGGGAGCTGTTTTTT. The gene calls are TRBV5-1 and TRBJ2-2; tentatively, D is TRBD2 (5 bases). The V end lost 1 base, the J end lost 4 bases, and 14 bases lay between the germline ends. Per germline, CDR1 SGHRS and CDR2 YFSETQ. The CDR3 has 16 amino acids. The complete variable domain, with remaining parts taken from reference TRBV5-1 and TRBJ2-2, reads KAGVTQTPRYLIKTRGQQVTLSCSPISGHRSVSWYQQTPGQGLQFLFEYFSETQRNKGNFPGRFSGRQFSNSRSEMNVSTLELGDSALYLCASSLLGSGSTGELFFGEGSRLTVL.

This clonotype has a handful of counts. The V call is TRBV12-3 or TRBV12-4, the J call TRBJ2-2, with D perhaps matching TRBD2 (6 bases). Deletions cut 3 bases from V and 5 bases from J, with 22 bases between. The CDR3 runs 18 residues. The CDR3 sequence is CASSLISLAGKVTGELFF. Written as DNA, the CDR3 is TGTGCCAGCAGTTTGATTTCGCTGGCGGGGAAAGTGACCGGGGAGCTGTTTTTT.

This clonotype was counted many times. This rearrangement joins TRBV3-1 to TRBJ2-1, with 7 positions matching TRBD1. The length of the CDR3 is 19 residues. The J segment lost 0 bases and the V segment lost 5 bases, leaving 16 bases of the junction unmatched. The V gene's germline CDR1 is LGHDT and CDR2 YNNKEL (reference sequence). Written as DNA, the CDR3 is TGTGCCAGCAGCTCGCTGGGACAGCGATACTTGAGCTCCTACAATGAGCAGTTCTTC. Amino acid sequence: CASSSLGQRYLSSYNEQFF.

This sequence joins TRBV7-6 and TRBJ2-7, with D perhaps matching TRBD2 (5 bases). Germline assignment: CDR1 SGHVS and CDR2 FNYEAQ. V lost 1 base to trimming and J lost 2 bases, with 12 bases between them. The CDR3 spans 15 residues. The CDR3 DNA sequence: TGTGCCAGCAGCTTAGACGAGGGATTCACCTACGAGCAGTACTTC. It translates to CASSLDEGFTYEQYF. Combining the CDR3 with reference TRBV7-6 and TRBJ2-7 gives the whole variable domain GAGVSQSPRYKVTKRGQDVALRCDPISGHVSLYWYRQALGQGPEFLTYFNYEAQQDKSGLPNDRFSAERPEGSISTLTIQRTEQRDSAMYRCASSLDEGFTYEQYFGPGTRLTVT.

This clonotype was observed at least ten times. V is TRBV20-1 and J is TRBJ2-1, with D perhaps matching TRBD1 or TRBD2 (5 bases each). This CDR3 region has 15 residues. Germline V gene sequence: CDR1 DFQATT, CDR2 SNEGSKA (reference sequence). The V gene lost 4 bases and the J gene lost 3 bases, with 16 bases spanning the gap. Here the CDR3 reads CSANTGGGGYNEQFF. The CDR3 nucleotides are TGCAGTGCTAATACCGGAGGTGGGGGCTACAATGAGCAGTTCTTC.

The V and J genes are TRBV29-1 and TRBJ2-5; 9 bases align to TRBD2. The V and J ends lost 4 bases and 5 bases, in that order; junction bases with no gene match: 8. This CDR3 is 14 amino acids long. The germline gives CDR1 SQVTM, CDR2 ANQGSEA. The CDR3: CSVVTGTSLETQYF. CDR3 sequence (DNA): TGCAGCGTTGTAACCGGGACTAGCTTGGAGACCCAGTACTTC.

This clonotype was detected ten times or more. The chain is built from TRBV18 and TRBJ2-4; D might be TRBD1 (6 bases). Germline values: CDR1 KGHSH, CDR2 LQKENI. V lost 1 base, J lost 3 bases, and 16 bases lay in between. This CDR3 comprises 17 residues. Written as DNA, the CDR3 is TGTGCCAGCTCACCACTCGCAGGGGTTAGAGTCAAAAACATTCAGTACTTC. This gives the protein CASSPLAGVRVKNIQYF.

This clonotype was counted many times. This rearrangement joins TRBV12-5 to TRBJ1-2; D is undetermined. This CDR3 contains 14 residues. Trimming shortened V by 2 bases and J by 5 bases, and 12 bases separated the two germline ends. Germline assignment: CDR1 LGHNT and CDR2 FRNRAP. CDR3 coding DNA: TGTGCTAGTGGTTTGCAGTCTCGGCTTTATGGCTACACCTTC. Its translation: CASGLQSRLYGYTF.

The V gene is TRBV20-1, the J gene TRBJ2-5; 16 bases fit TRBD2. Germline lookup yields CDR1 DFQATT and CDR2 SNEGSKA (reference sequence). V lost 6 bases and J lost 1; bases outside the gene matches: 8. CDR3 size: 17 residues. CDR3 amino acids: CSALPGLAGGIQETQYF. In nucleotides, the CDR3 is TGCAGTGCCCTCCCGGGACTAGCGGGAGGGATCCAAGAGACCCAGTACTTC.

The V gene is TRBV5-6, the J gene TRBJ2-7; the D is unclear. This CDR3 is 11 amino acids long. V lost 4 bases, J lost 4 bases, and 6 bases lay in between. Germline loops: CDR1 SGHDT, CDR2 YYEEEE. The chain's CDR3 is CASSVMYEQYF. CDR3 nucleotide sequence: TGTGCCAGCAGCGTCATGTACGAGCAGTACTTC.

This clonotype was seen only a few times. The chain couples TRBV6-2 or TRBV6-3 to TRBJ2-1, with D unclear. The CDR3 runs 11 residues. Germline values: CDR1 MNHEY, CDR2 SVGEGT. V shed 6 bases and J shed 15 bases, with 15 bases lying between them. CDR3 protein: CASSDAAQRFF. The DNA for the CDR3 is TGTGCCAGCAGCGACGCGGCCCAGCGGTTCTTC.

In its sample, this clonotype was seen many times. The gene calls are TRBV5-4 and TRBJ2-5; tentative D call: TRBD1 (5 bases). The CDR3 consists of 15 residues. The germline V gene has CDR1 SGHNT and CDR2 YYREEE (reference sequence). V lost 2 bases and J 5 bases, leaving 16 bases between the germline ends. The CDR3 DNA follows: TGTGCCAGCAGCTTTAAGACAGACCTCCGGGAGACCCAGTACTTC. It specifies CASSFKTDLRETQYF.

A single count supports this clonotype. This chain connects TRBV25-1 to TRBJ2-1; 11 bases match TRBD2. Trimming cost V 7 bases and J 10 bases; bases outside gene matches: 12. Germline V CDR1 and CDR2: MGHDK, SYGVNS. CDR3 length: 15 residues. The CDR3 spells CASIRLASGRSEQFF. CDR3 DNA sequence: TGTGCCAGCATTCGGTTGGCTAGCGGGAGGAGCGAGCAGTTCTTC.

The chain employs TRBV5-1 and TRBJ2-2; tentatively, D is TRBD1 (5 bases). V lost 0 bases and J lost 6, with 9 bases in between. The CDR3 spans 14 residues. Germline CDR1 SGHRS, CDR2 YFSETQ. The CDR3 region has the DNA TGCGCCAGCAGCTTGGCCCAGGGATCCGGGGAGCTGTTTTTT. Protein sequence: CASSLAQGSGELFF.

This clonotype came up many times. V gene TRBV12-3 or TRBV12-4 combines with J gene TRBJ2-1; 9 bases map to TRBD1. CDR3 length: 15 residues. V was pared by 3 bases and J by 5 bases, with 5 bases of the junction left unmatched. In DNA, the CDR3 is TGTGCCAGCAGTTTCTCGGGGACAGGGAACAATGAGCAGTTCTTC. The encoded protein is CASSFSGTGNNEQFF.

This clonotype was counted ten times or more. This sequence joins TRBV5-1 and TRBJ1-1; tentatively, D is TRBD1 (5 bases). Trimming shortened V by 1 base and J by 8 bases, and 6 bases separated the two germline ends. Germline V gene lookup returns CDR1 SGHRS and CDR2 YFSETQ. This CDR3 has 11 amino acids. The CDR3 DNA reads TGCGCCAGCAGCTTGTGGGGGGAAGCTTTCTTT. It yields the protein CASSLWGEAFF.

This clonotype showed up just a few times. The chain couples TRBV29-1 to TRBJ2-5, with 8 bases fitting TRBD2. The CDR3 sequence is 12 residues long. Trimming at V came to 5 bases and at J to 5 bases, leaving 4 bases not matched to a gene. CDR1 SQVTM and CDR2 ANQGSEA come from the germline V gene. The CDR3 here is CSVWPGGETQYF. As DNA, the CDR3 is TGCAGCGTTTGGCCGGGAGGGGAGACCCAGTACTTC.

The rearrangement joins TRBV29-1 to TRBJ1-1; TRBD1 might be the D (6 bases). Trimming took 7 bases from V and 4 from J, leaving 19 bases between them. CDR1 and CDR2 from the germline V gene are SQVTM and ANQGSEA. The CDR3 covers 14 residues. CDR3 bases: TGCAGCGCCCTGAGGGGGAAATCTTCCACTGAAGCTTTCTTT. Its protein product is CSALRGKSSTEAFF.

This clonotype has ten or more counts. The V gene is TRBV5-1, the J gene TRBJ2-3; TRBD2 matches at 7 bases. This CDR3 region has 15 residues. After removal of 5 bases from V and 5 bases from J, the junction contained 11 bases not matched to a gene. Germline loops: CDR1 SGHRS, CDR2 YFSETQ. CDR3 coding DNA: TGCGCCAGCAGTCGAGCGGGAAGTAAGGGAGATACGCAGTATTTT. It encodes CASSRAGSKGDTQYF.

This clonotype was seen at least ten times. The chain joins TRBV4-1 to TRBJ1-1; D remains unclear. The CDR3 is 15 amino acids. Trimming stripped 3 bases from V and 1 base from J, with 12 bases between. Germline CDR1 MGHRA, CDR2 YSYEKL. CDR3 nucleotides: TGCGCCAGCAGCCAGCAGACCAGCACGAACACTGAAGCTTTCTTT. It encodes CASSQQTSTNTEAFF.

The V call is TRBV10-3, the J call TRBJ2-5; D gene uncertain. Trimming removed 1 base from V and 2 bases from J, with 11 bases in between. The CDR3 has 15 residues. CDR1 and CDR2 from the germline V gene are ENHRY and SYGVKD. In DNA form, the CDR3 reads TGTGCCATCAGTGAGTTCTTGGGCAAACAAGAGACCCAGTACTTC. Its protein is CAISEFLGKQETQYF.

The chain is built from TRBV5-1 and TRBJ2-7; 8 bases line up with TRBD1. CDR3 length equals 14 residues. After removal of 6 bases from V and 7 bases from J, the junction contained 12 bases not matched to a gene. The germline V gene has CDR1 SGHRS and CDR2 YFSETQ. Here the CDR3 DNA reads TGCGCCAGCACACCAAATCTACAGGGGGAAGAGCAGTACTTC. It encodes CASTPNLQGEEQYF.

This clonotype was found many times. The gene calls are TRBV7-2 and TRBJ2-7, with TRBD2 matching over 7 bases. From germline, CDR1 is SGHTA and CDR2 FQGNSA. The CDR3 spans 15 residues. Trimming removed 1 base from V and 3 bases from J; junction bases left unmatched: 6. Here the CDR3 DNA reads TGTGCCAGCAGCTTAGTTGGGACTACTTACTACGAGCAGTACTTC. As protein: CASSLVGTTYYEQYF.

V and J are TRBV7-2 and TRBJ2-7; tentatively, D is TRBD2 (6 bases). The CDR3 totals 14 residues. V was pared by 5 bases and J by 3 bases, with 14 bases between. The germline gives CDR1 SGHTA, CDR2 FQGNSA. The CDR3 protein is CASSHGGPGYEQYF. DNA for the CDR3: TGTGCCAGCAGCCACGGAGGGCCCGGCTACGAGCAGTACTTC.

The J gene is TRBJ2-3, the V gene TRBV7-3, with 9 bases aligning to TRBD1. The germline V gene encodes CDR1 SGHTA and CDR2 FQGTGA. Trimming took 3 bases from V and 3 from J; bases not matched to a gene: 7. The length of the CDR3 is 16 residues. The CDR3 nucleotides are TGTGCCAGCAGCTTGACGACAGGGGGTTTGACAGATACGCAGTATTTT. It translates to CASSLTTGGLTDTQYF.

In its sample, this clonotype was seen many times. The chain combines TRBV6-1 with TRBJ2-1; TRBD2 aligns across 7 bases. V was clipped by 2 bases and J by 2 bases; unmatched bases: 6. This CDR3 has 16 amino acids. Germline V lookup: CDR1 MNHNS, CDR2 SASEGT. The DNA of the CDR3 is TGTGCCAGCAGTGAATGGAGCGGGGCAGCCTACAATGAGCAGTTCTTC. The encoded protein is CASSEWSGAAYNEQFF.

The CDR3 loop reads CASSVMALAVYEQYF. The CDR3, as DNA: TGTGCCAGCAGCGTGATGGCACTAGCGGTCTACGAGCAGTACTTC. V gene TRBV28 combines with J gene TRBJ2-7; 8 bases line up with TRBD2. The length of the CDR3 is 15 residues. The V and J ends lost 6 bases and 3 bases, in that order; junction bases with no gene match: 10. The germline CDR1 and CDR2 sequences are MDHEN and SYDVKM.

This clonotype was picked up a small number of times. V and J are TRBV29-1 and TRBJ1-1, with TRBD1 matching over 12 bases. The V gene's germline CDR1 is SQVTM and CDR2 ANQGSEA. The CDR3 extends over 16 amino acids. The J segment lost 3 bases and the V segment lost 4 bases, leaving 9 bases of the junction unmatched. The CDR3 bases are TGCAGCGTTGTAGGGACAGGGGGCGGATCCGACACTGAAGCTTTCTTT. Translating it yields CSVVGTGGGSDTEAFF.